This T cell receptor (beta chain) is drawn from a study of molecular identifiers for immune sequencing clone quantification. About the research overall: Four portions were sequenced after RNA from about 20,000 or 100,000 naive CD8 cells was split five ways in replicates. Findings and caveats of the study: Naive cells had under 1% of molecules in clones above 20 RNA copies, effectors over 97%.

CDR1 SGHVS and CDR2 FQNEAQ come from the germline V gene. The CDR3 extends over 14 amino acids. TCRdb passed the PCR reads through MiXCR, listing each CDR3 protein once. The table includes 37,000 or so distinct CDR3 sequences, about 18% detected once. With respect to this clonotype: What it binds is not known. A junction end diverges from the germline sequence, so it may reflect a read error.

The chain links TRBV7-8 to TRBJ2-1, with a weak D call TRBD2 (6 bases). The TCR comes from a human donor in good health. Some libraries in this study had Jurkat cell RNA spiked in. The sample comprised naive CD8+ T cells from blood, with Jurkat cell RNA spiked in. Described subset: FACS-sorted CD8+CD4-CCR7+CD45RA+ naive T cells. The CDR3 DNA reads as TGTGCCAGCATCATCGGGACTCAGTACAATGAGCAGTCCTTC. It codes for CASIIGTQYNEQSF.